The entry below describes one TCR beta chain. The DNA is omitted, as the CDR3 cannot be located on it reliably, and the CDR3 follows TCRdb's listing. The data belong to a study of blood T cell repertoires in COVID-19. Study overall: Nucleic acid was either cDNA or gDNA, and it came from T cells, B-cell-depleted T cells, or PBMCs.

Here immunoSEQ multiplex PCR was the method, and the copy in TCRdb shows in-frame clones only, minus some. The sample lists around 80,000 clones, 80% seen once, with less than 6% in the top ten. Germline assignment: CDR1 LGHNA and CDR2 YSLEER. The CDR3 is 14 residues long, ends included. This TCR was sampled from a woman in her 70s with acute or convalescent COVID-19. The gene calls are TRBV4-3 and TRBJ2-3; the table names TRBD2, a call not compared with the DNA. Sequencing was carried out using peripheral blood. The CDR3 is CASSQEVGGGARYF.